A single sample is the source of the 23 T cell receptor beta chains below, sequenced in a study of blood T cell repertoires in COVID-19. The data were produced by immunoSEQ multiplex PCR, yet TCRdb's version contains in-frame clones alone and is incomplete. The table records about 210,000 clones, approximately 90% of them present only once. The sequencing input was peripheral blood. All receptors derive from a man in his thirties or forties with acute or convalescent COVID-19.

The rearrangement uses TRBV19 and TRBJ2-7, with D maybe TRBD1 (8 bases). The CDR3 is 15 amino acids. With 5 bases removed from V and 4 bases from J, the gap between germline ends came to 18 bases. Germline loops: CDR1 LNHDA, CDR2 SQIVND (reference sequence). The CDR3 sequence is CASSASRGDRYEQYF. The CDR3, as DNA: TGTGCCAGTAGTGCTTCACGGGGGGACAGGTACGAGCAGTACTTC.

This clone was observed a few times. The chain uses TRBV5-1 and TRBJ2-3; D is unclear. This CDR3 is built from 14 residues. V dropped 2 bases and J dropped 2 bases, with 9 bases sitting between them. Germline CDR1 and CDR2: SGHRS and YFSETQ. CDR3 nucleotide sequence: TGCGCCAGCAGCTTTTCGACTGTCACAGATACGCAGTATTTT. Encoded protein: CASSFSTVTDTQYF. Full variable domain (rest looked up from reference TRBV5-1 and TRBJ2-3): KAGVTQTPRYLIKTRGQQVTLSCSPISGHRSVSWYQQTPGQGLQFLFEYFSETQRNKGNFPGRFSGRQFSNSRSEMNVSTLELGDSALYLCASSFSTVTDTQYFGPGTRLTVL.

The table lists this clone with a few counts. This sequence joins TRBV29-1 and TRBJ1-1; 7 bases agree with TRBD1. J gave up 4 bases and V 7 bases, and 6 bases lay outside the gene matches. Germline assignment: CDR1 SQVTM and CDR2 ANQGSEA. This CDR3 comprises 12 residues. CDR3 region: CSADRDGTEAFF. CDR3 sequence (DNA): TGCAGCGCCGACAGGGACGGCACTGAAGCTTTCTTT.

J is TRBJ2-7 and V is TRBV7-2; the D gene is possibly TRBD2 (6 bases). This CDR3 has 13 amino acids. CDR1 and CDR2 from the germline V gene are SGHTA and FQGNSA. Trimming stripped 5 bases from V and 4 bases from J, with 12 bases between. The CDR3 loop reads CASSPPGLYEQYF. The DNA for the CDR3 is TGTGCCAGCAGCCCACCGGGACTGTACGAGCAGTACTTC.

This sequence joins TRBV10-1 and TRBJ1-1, with D perhaps matching TRBD1 (5 bases). With 5 bases removed from V and 1 base from J, the gap between germline ends came to 8 bases. Germline V gene lookup returns CDR1 WNHNN and CDR2 SYGVQD (reference sequence). This CDR3 comprises 13 residues. As DNA, the CDR3 is TGCGCCAGCAGTTATGGACAGAACACTGAAGCTTTCTTT. This sequence encodes CASSYGQNTEAFF.

A single count supports this clone. The chain links TRBV9 to TRBJ2-3; the match to TRBD2 covers 7 bases. The length of the CDR3 is 15 residues. Looked up from germline, CDR1 is SGDLS and CDR2 is YYNGEE. The trim removed 0 bases at V and 5 bases at J, leaving 6 bases unmatched. CDR3 nucleotide sequence: TGTGCCAGCAGCGTAGGCCAGCGGGGCGTAGATACGCAGTATTTT. Its protein product is CASSVGQRGVDTQYF.

This chain links TRBV7-3 with TRBJ1-1; no definite D call. The CDR3 has 13 residues. Germline values: CDR1 SGHTA, CDR2 FQGTGA. The V end was cut by 4 bases, the J end by 1 base, with 7 bases between. The CDR3 DNA sequence: TGTGCCAGCAGCTGGGCGGGGAACACTGAAGCTTTCTTT. Protein sequence: CASSWAGNTEAFF.

The CDR3 spells CASSDSQGQINEKLFF. DNA of the CDR3: TGTGCCAGCAGTGATTCCCAGGGACAGATAAATGAAAAACTGTTTTTT. The chain couples TRBV2 to TRBJ1-4; 7 positions match TRBD1. Per the germline V gene, CDR1 is SNHLY and CDR2 is FYNNEI. V was pared by 3 bases and J by 5 bases, with 9 bases of the junction left unmatched. This CDR3 region has 16 residues.

The chain has TRBV9 and TRBJ1-1, with TRBD1 as a possible D gene (6 bases). The CDR3 has 15 residues. Between the trimmed V and J ends, which lost 3 bases and 3 bases, there was a span of 15 bases. CDR1 SGDLS and CDR2 YYNGEE come from the germline V gene. CDR3 sequence (DNA): TGTGCCAGCAGCGCTAAAGCTGGGGGCTACACTGAAGCTTTCTTT. It encodes CASSAKAGGYTEAFF.

The chain has TRBV10-3 and TRBJ2-3; 10 positions match TRBD1. The germline V gene has CDR1 ENHRY and CDR2 SYGVKD. The CDR3 has 14 amino acids. Trimming cost V 11 bases and J 3 bases; bases outside gene matches: 8. The CDR3 here is CAADRGRWTDTQYF. The CDR3 coding sequence is TGTGCCGCCGACAGGGGGCGGTGGACAGATACGCAGTATTTT.

This clone was observed once. The rearrangement uses TRBV5-3 and TRBJ2-1, with 7 bases aligning to TRBD1. TRBV5-3 is marked as an open reading frame, function uncertain. The CDR3 covers 16 residues. The junction had 7 bases not matched to a gene; V was cut back by 0 bases and J by 4 bases. In DNA form, the CDR3 reads TGTGCCAGAAGCTTGGCATGGGACAGCCCTTACAATGAGCAGTTCTTC. Its translation is CARSLAWDSPYNEQFF.

The chain links TRBV28 to TRBJ2-1, with no clear D. The V end was cut by 2 bases, the J end by 9 bases, with 14 bases between. CDR3 length: 14 amino acids. Looked up from germline, CDR1 is MDHEN and CDR2 is SYDVKM. CDR3 nucleotide sequence: TGTGCCAGCAGTTTAGCCTTGTCCCCGAGTGAGCAGTTCTTC. It is translated as CASSLALSPSEQFF. Full variable domain (outside the CDR3, taken from reference TRBV28 and TRBJ2-1): DVKVTQSSRYLVKRTGEKVFLECVQDMDHENMFWYRQDPGLGLRLIYFSYDVKMKEKGDIPEGYSVSREKKERFSLILESASTNQTSMYLCASSLALSPSEQFFGPGTRLTVL.

This clone was observed a single time. J is TRBJ2-1 and V is TRBV2, with TRBD2 identical over 9 bases. Germline lookup yields CDR1 SNHLY and CDR2 FYNNEI. This CDR3 comprises 19 residues. The trim removed 8 bases at V and 0 bases at J, leaving 17 bases unmatched. CDR3 sequence reads: CASSAGRITSGYSYNEQFF. CDR3 coding DNA: TGTGCCAGCTCCGCCGGACGGATTACTAGCGGGTACTCCTACAATGAGCAGTTCTTC.

The rearrangement uses TRBV2 and TRBJ2-7, with D hard to call. This CDR3 spans 12 amino acids. V was cut by 3 bases and J by 2 bases, with 5 bases left in between. Germline lookup yields CDR1 SNHLY and CDR2 FYNNEI. The CDR3 protein is CASSDGPYEQYF. The CDR3 bases are TGTGCCAGCAGTGATGGGCCCTACGAGCAGTACTTC. The full variable domain, in which reference TRBV2 and TRBJ2-7 provide the parts outside the CDR3, is EPEVTQTPSHQVTQMGQEVILRCVPISNHLYFYWYRQILGQKVEFLVSFYNNEISEKSEIFDDQFSVERPDGSNFTLKIRSTKLEDSAMYFCASSDGPYEQYFGPGTRLTVT.

The rearrangement joins TRBV7-8 to TRBJ2-1; TRBD1 matches at 8 bases. Germline V lookup: CDR1 SGHVS, CDR2 FQNEAQ. The CDR3 has 16 residues. With 2 bases clipped from V and 6 bases from J, the junction kept 9 bases outside the gene matches. CDR3: CASSLLDRGSLNEQFF. CDR3 DNA sequence: TGTGCCAGCAGCTTACTCGACAGGGGCTCTCTCAATGAGCAGTTCTTC.

This rearrangement joins TRBV28 to TRBJ2-3, with TRBD1 matching over 11 bases. V lost 2 bases, J lost 4 bases, and 5 bases stayed unmatched. CDR1 is MDHEN, CDR2 SYDVKM, per germline. This CDR3 has 16 amino acids. The CDR3 coding sequence is TGTGCCAGCAGTTTACGGACAGGGGGCAGGGCAGATACGCAGTATTTT. Translation gives CASSLRTGGRADTQYF. Filled out from reference TRBV28 and TRBJ2-3, the complete variable domain reads DVKVTQSSRYLVKRTGEKVFLECVQDMDHENMFWYRQDPGLGLRLIYFSYDVKMKEKGDIPEGYSVSREKKERFSLILESASTNQTSMYLCASSLRTGGRADTQYFGPGTRLTVL.

V and J are TRBV29-1 and TRBJ2-3; 13 bases fit TRBD2. The germline V gene encodes CDR1 SQVTM and CDR2 ANQGSEA. This CDR3 is built from 15 residues. V was clipped by 1 base and J by 8 bases; unmatched bases: 6. The DNA for the CDR3 is TGCAGCGTTGAAGGAACTAGCGGGGGGGGATTTACGCAGTATTTT. It is translated as CSVEGTSGGGFTQYF.

This clone appeared a single time. This rearrangement joins TRBV14 to TRBJ2-3; TRBD2 matches at 16 bases. The CDR3 is made up of 16 amino acids. The V gene's germline CDR1 is SGHDN and CDR2 FVKESK. With 5 bases clipped from V and 4 bases from J, the junction kept 3 bases outside the gene matches. The CDR3 DNA reads TGTGCCAGCAGCTCGGGACTAGCGGGAGGGGCAGATACGCAGTATTTT. Translated, it gives CASSSGLAGGADTQYF.

CDR3 protein: CAWSPPTRSYGYTF. As DNA, the CDR3 is TGTGCCTGGAGTCCGCCGACTCGGAGCTATGGCTACACCTTC. The chain carries TRBV30 and TRBJ1-2; D call uncertain. This CDR3 has 14 amino acids. Per germline, CDR1 GTSNPN and CDR2 SVGIG (reference sequence). V lost 2 bases and J lost 4, with 14 bases in between.

The chain carries TRBV30 and TRBJ2-1, with TRBD2 as a possible D gene (6 bases). There are 10 residues in the CDR3. Germline V gene lookup returns CDR1 GTSNPN and CDR2 SVGIG (reference sequence). Between the trimmed V and J ends, which lost 3 bases and 9 bases, there was a span of 6 bases. In DNA form, the CDR3 reads TGTGCCTGGAGGGGGGGTGAGCAGTTCTTC. Its protein is CAWRGGEQFF.

The chain is built from TRBV6-5 and TRBJ2-5; a weak D match, TRBD1 (5 bases). This CDR3 has 15 residues. Germline V gives CDR1 MNHEY, CDR2 SVGAGI. V was clipped by 5 bases and J by 5 bases, with 18 bases between them. In DNA form, the CDR3 reads TGTGCCAGCAGTAGTAGGGGAACGTTTTGGGAGACCCAGTACTTC. As protein: CASSSRGTFWETQYF.

Here the CDR3 reads CASSFRSGRAFSYEQYF. The CDR3 nucleotides are TGTGCCAGCAGTTTTAGAAGCGGGAGGGCCTTCTCCTACGAGCAGTACTTC. V is TRBV27 and J is TRBJ2-7; 10 bases are a match to TRBD2. Trimming removed 3 bases from V and 0 bases from J; junction bases left unmatched: 8. This CDR3 region has 17 residues. Per the germline V gene, CDR1 is MNHEY and CDR2 is SMNVEV (reference sequence).

The chain couples TRBV10-3 to TRBJ1-6; D gene uncertain. The V gene lost 10 bases and the J gene lost 5 bases, with 15 bases spanning the gap. CDR1 is ENHRY, CDR2 SYGVKD, per germline. The CDR3 runs to 14 residues. The CDR3 region has the DNA TGTGCCACCCGTGAACAAACGAATAATTCACCCCTCCACTTT. Translating gives CATREQTNNSPLHF.